These 30 T cell receptor beta chains share one sample of origin, sequenced in a study of T cells in women clearing cervical HPV infection. Using immunoSEQ multiplex PCR, the repertoire was profiled, and TCRdb retains in-frame clones only, with some absent. The table for this sample gives about 35,000 clones. Sequencing was performed on blood buffy coat. The receptors were sampled from a woman aged 18-70 years with a cervical HPV16 infection that either progressed to CIN3+ or cleared (not recorded which).

Comments on this clone: The read is 3 residues too short to cover the CDR3 end, so that end is filled in from the germline J gene. V gene TRBV19 combines with J gene TRBJ2-5; D is perhaps TRBD1 (6 bases). The V gene's germline CDR1 is LNHDA and CDR2 SQIVND (reference sequence). The CDR3 length is 16 residues. Trimming shortened V by 6 bases and J by 7 bases, and 24 bases separated the two germline ends. The part of the CDR3 DNA that was read is TGTGCCAGTAGCAACAGGGATTCCAGCCTCAGCGGGACC. Amino acid sequence: CASSNRDSSLSGT. The full CDR3 sequence reads CASSNRDSSLSGTQYF.

In regard to this clone: The read terminates 3 residues before the CDR3 end, so the remaining end is supplied by the germline J gene. The chain employs TRBV4-2 and TRBJ1-6, with 9 bases lining up with TRBD1. From germline, CDR1 is LGHNA and CDR2 YNFKEQ. The CDR3 runs to 18 residues. V lost 1 base and J lost 1; bases outside the gene matches: 5. The CDR3 is CASSQGYRGLSYNSPLHF. The part of the CDR3 DNA that was read is TGTGCCAGCAGCCAAGGATACAGGGGGCTTTCCTATAATTCACCC.

On this clone itself: The sequenced fragment ends 3 residues before the CDR3 boundary, so the rest is inferred from the germline J gene. This chain links TRBV14 with TRBJ2-2; TRBD1 matches 7 bases. Germline V gene lookup returns CDR1 SGHDN and CDR2 FVKESK. V gave up 1 base and J gave up 1 base; unmatched junction bases: 6. The CDR3 loop spans 17 amino acids. This chain's CDR3 is CASSQAYRTGNTGELFF. The part of the CDR3 DNA that was read is TGTGCCAGCAGCCAAGCGTACAGGACAGGGAACACCGGGGAG.

According to its frequency, this clone is medium-sized. The read comes to an end 3 residues before the CDR3 does, leaving the germline J gene to fill in the end. The gene calls are TRBV7-6 and TRBJ2-2; D unclear. The germline V and J ends were trimmed by 1 base and 7 bases, with 10 bases remaining between them. Germline CDR1 is SGHVS and CDR2 is FNYEAQ. This CDR3 is 14 amino acids long. The CDR3 loop is CASSLVVRNGELFF. Incomplete CDR3 DNA: TGTGCCAGCAGCTTAGTAGTGCGGAACGGGGAG.

Remarks on this clone: Sequence at one end of the junction differs from germline and may be a read error. The CDR3 end is not reached by the read, which stops 3 residues before it; the germline J gene fills it in. The rearrangement links TRBV7-2 to TRBJ1-2; 8 bases align to TRBD1. The CDR3 is 15 residues long. Germline V gives CDR1 SGHTA, CDR2 FQGNSA. The CDR3 DNA, read in part, is TGTGCCAGCAGCGTAGCGACAGGGGCTAACTATGGC. Its protein is CASSVATGANYG. The whole CDR3 region reads CASSVATGANYGYTF.

As concerns this clone: Read data end 3 residues before the CDR3 end; the end is taken from the germline J gene. The V and J genes are TRBV2 and TRBJ2-2, with 8 bases identical to TRBD1. The CDR3 length is 14 residues. The ends lost 3 bases at V and 3 bases at J; junction bases unmatched: 0. The germline V gene has CDR1 SNHLY and CDR2 FYNNEI. Incomplete CDR3 DNA: TGTGCCAGCAGTGAGACAGGGGACACCGGGGAG. The encoded protein is CASSETGDTGE. The entire CDR3 protein reads CASSETGDTGELFF. Full variable domain (rest looked up from reference TRBV2 and TRBJ2-2): EPEVTQTPSHQVTQMGQEVILRCVPISNHLYFYWYRQILGQKVEFLVSFYNNEISEKSEIFDDQFSVERPDGSNFTLKIRSTKLEDSAMYFCASSETGDTGELFFGEGSRLTVL.

Comments on this clone: The DNA ends 3 residues before the CDR3 does, and the rest of the CDR3 is filled in from the germline J gene. This sequence joins TRBV14 and TRBJ2-7, with TRBD2 matching 15 bases. Trimming removed 4 bases from V and 2 bases from J; junction bases left unmatched: 12. CDR1 SGHDN and CDR2 FVKESK come from the germline V gene. CDR3 length equals 19 residues. The CDR3 DNA, read in part, is TGTGCCAGCAGCCTTTATAAAGGACTAGCGGGAGGGACGGCCTACGAG. It codes for CASSLYKGLAGGTAYE. The whole CDR3 sequence reads CASSLYKGLAGGTAYEQYF.

CDR3: CSVVLHRDTEAFF. The covered CDR3 bases are TGCAGCGTCGTCCTGCACAGGGACACTGAA. V and J are TRBV29-1 and TRBJ1-1, with D tentatively TRBD1 (6 bases). From the germline J gene comes the end of the CDR3, since the read stops 3 residues before it. This CDR3 has 13 residues. Trimming left V 6 bases short and J 3 bases short, with 14 bases between. Germline assignment: CDR1 SQVTM and CDR2 ANQGSEA.

This CDR3 is CASSDLDEKLFF. CDR3 DNA, as far as it was read: TGTGCCAGCAGTGATCTAGATGAAAAG. The gene calls are TRBV2 and TRBJ2-2; D not resolved. Read data end 3 residues before the CDR3 end; the end is taken from the germline J gene. CDR3 length: 12 residues. Per the germline V gene, CDR1 is SNHLY and CDR2 is FYNNEI. Variable domain in full (rest from reference TRBV2 and TRBJ2-2): EPEVTQTPSHQVTQMGQEVILRCVPISNHLYFYWYRQILGQKVEFLVSFYNNEISEKSEIFDDQFSVERPDGSNFTLKIRSTKLEDSAMYFCASSDLDEKLFFGEGSRLTVL.

A remark on this clone: The missing CDR3 end, 3 residues past where the read stops, is filled in from the germline J gene. The J gene is TRBJ1-1, the V gene TRBV5-1, with unresolved D. This CDR3 contains 15 residues. The V and J ends lost 0 bases and 3 bases respectively, with 12 bases between them. CDR1 and CDR2 from the germline V gene are SGHRS and YFSETQ. This CDR3 reads CASSLVAVADTEAFF. The DNA read from the CDR3 is TGCGCCAGCAGCTTGGTAGCGGTGGCGGACACTGAA.

A note on this clone: The CDR3 end lies 3 residues beyond the end of the read and is filled in from the germline J gene. The chain carries TRBV20-1 and TRBJ1-1; a weak D match, TRBD1 (6 bases). Trimming left V 3 bases short and J 3 bases short, with 14 bases between. Germline CDR1 and CDR2: DFQATT and SNEGSKA (reference sequence). The CDR3 runs 14 residues. CDR3 DNA, as far as it was read: TGCAGTGCTAGTTTGGGGGCGAGGGACACTGAA. Translating gives CSASLGARDTE. In full, the CDR3 reads CSASLGARDTEAFF.

Turning to this clone: The CDR3 end lies 3 residues beyond the end of the read and is filled in from the germline J gene. The chain is built from TRBV5-1 and TRBJ1-2; D is perhaps TRBD1 (6 bases). The CDR3 loop spans 14 amino acids. Germline CDR1 SGHRS, CDR2 YFSETQ. This chain's CDR3 is CASSTLGASESYTF. CDR3 bases read: TGCGCCAGCAGCACGTTGGGGGCTTCGGAGAGC.

To note about this clone: Read coverage stops 3 residues before the CDR3 terminus; the germline J gene supplies the remainder. This chain joins TRBV12-3 or TRBV12-4 and TRBJ2-3; 10 nucleotides match TRBD2. The CDR3 contains 15 residues. The ends lost 6 bases at V and 6 bases at J; junction bases unmatched: 9. Partial CDR3 DNA: TGTGCCAGCAGCCGAAGCGGGGGGGCCGCGGATACG. Amino acid sequence: CASSRSGGAADT. The CDR3 in its entirety is CASSRSGGAADTQYF.

Points on this clone: Read coverage stops 3 residues before the CDR3 terminus; the germline J gene supplies the remainder. The rearrangement joins TRBV18 to TRBJ1-4; D call uncertain. Trimming left V 0 bases short and J 6 bases short, with 11 bases between. This CDR3 comprises 15 residues. Germline V gene lookup returns CDR1 KGHSH and CDR2 LQKENI. CDR3 sequence reads: CASSPPGSGDEKLFF. Incomplete CDR3 DNA: TGTGCCAGCTCACCACCGGGATCCGGGGATGAAAAA.

About this clone itself: The CDR3 end is not reached by the read, which stops 3 residues before it; the germline J gene fills it in. Other DNA sequences within the sample encode an identical CDR3. V and J are TRBV18 and TRBJ1-1, with D perhaps TRBD1 (5 bases). Germline V gives CDR1 KGHSH, CDR2 LQKENI. The CDR3 extends over 13 amino acids. CDR3: CASSPQGEGPAFF. The sequenced part of the CDR3 DNA is TGTGCCAGCTCACCCCAGGGTGAGGGCCCA.

As regards this clone: From the germline J gene comes the end of the CDR3, since the read stops 3 residues before it. V usage is TRBV24-1 and J usage is TRBJ2-4, with 10 bases matching TRBD1. The CDR3 is 13 residues long. Germline trimming cut 5 bases from V and 8 bases from J; bases unmatched to any gene: 2. Germline V gene data show CDR1 as KGHDR and CDR2 as SFDVKD. The CDR3 protein is CATSGGTGDIQYF. The CDR3 DNA, read in part, is TGTGCCACCAGTGGGGGGACAGGGGACATT.

Of note for this clone: Read sequence stops 3 residues before the CDR3 end, and the germline J gene provides the missing end. The V and J genes are TRBV19 and TRBJ2-1; the match to TRBD2 covers 11 bases. The ends lost 3 bases at V and 7 bases at J; junction bases unmatched: 5. CDR3 size: 15 residues. Germline CDR1 LNHDA, CDR2 SQIVND (reference sequence). The CDR3 sequence: CASSMTSGKINEQFF. The CDR3 bases that were read are TGTGCCAGTAGTATGACTAGCGGGAAAATTAATGAG.

Turning to this clone: The read ends 3 residues early relative to the CDR3; the germline J gene fills the gap. The chain is built from TRBV18 and TRBJ2-2; perhaps TRBD2 as D (5 bases). The ends were cut back, 5 bases at V and 0 bases at J, with 7 bases in the middle. CDR1 is KGHSH and CDR2 is LQKENI in the germline V gene. There are 14 residues in the CDR3. CDR3 sequence reads: CASSAGTNTGELFF. The DNA read from the CDR3 is TGTGCCAGCTCAGCGGGCACGAACACCGGGGAG.

Comment on this clone: The read finishes 3 residues shy of the CDR3 end, and the germline J gene is used to complete it. V and J are TRBV28 and TRBJ1-6; 7 bases map to TRBD1. CDR3 length equals 13 residues. Trimming cost V 7 bases and J 6 bases; bases outside gene matches: 3. Germline V lookup: CDR1 MDHEN, CDR2 SYDVKM. The sequenced CDR3 bases are TGTGCCAGCATGGGACAGCTTAATTCACCC. Protein: CASMGQLNSP. The whole CDR3 reads CASMGQLNSPLHF.

In regard to this clone: The CDR3 end lies 3 residues beyond the end of the read and is filled in from the germline J gene. This chain links TRBV7-9 with TRBJ1-4, with 7 bases aligning to TRBD1. With V trimmed by 8 bases and J by 1 base, 4 bases remained unmatched. Looked up from germline, CDR1 is SEHNR and CDR2 is FQNEAQ (reference sequence). The CDR3 runs to 14 residues. The sequenced CDR3 bases are TGTGCCAGCGACAGGGCGGAAACTAATGAAAAA. This translates into CASDRAETNEK. The full CDR3 reads CASDRAETNEKLFF. Full variable domain (rest looked up from reference TRBV7-9 and TRBJ1-4): DTGVSQNPRHKITKRGQNVTFRCDPISEHNRLYWYRQTLGQGPEFLTYFQNEAQLEKSRLLSDRFSAERPKGSFSTLEIQRTEQGDSAMYLCASDRAETNEKLFFGSGTQLSVL.

Points on this clone: The read is 3 residues too short to cover the CDR3 end, so that end is filled in from the germline J gene. This chain connects TRBV15 to TRBJ2-4; 9 nucleotides line up with TRBD1. The germline V gene encodes CDR1 LNHNV and CDR2 YYDKDF (reference sequence). The CDR3 has 14 residues. The part of the CDR3 DNA that was read is TGTGCCACCAGCAGGGGACAGGGAAATGGGATT. Protein sequence: CATSRGQGNGI. The CDR3, in full, reads CATSRGQGNGIQYF.

As regards this clone: A junction end diverges from the germline sequence, so it may reflect a read error. The read falls 3 residues short of the CDR3 end, and the missing part is taken from the germline J gene. Additional DNA sequences in this sample encode the identical CDR3. The rearrangement links TRBV7-6 to TRBJ1-3; the D gene is possibly TRBD1 (6 bases). Germline CDR1 is SGHVS and CDR2 is FNYEAQ. The CDR3 has 17 residues. The CDR3 DNA, read in part, is TGTGCCAGCAGCTCAGTATACAGGGCTCGAGGAGGAAACACA. This encodes CASSSVYRARGGNT. The full CDR3 is CASSSVYRARGGNTIYF. Using reference TRBV7-6 and TRBJ1-3 for the parts outside the CDR3, the full variable domain is GAGVSQSPRYKVTKRGQDVALRCDPISGHVSLYWYRQALGQGPEFLTYFNYEAQQDKSGLPNDRFSAERPEGSISTLTIQRTEQRDSAMYRCASSSVYRARGGNTIYFGEGSWLTVV.

Turning to this clone: At the DNA level, this CDR3 is encoded by other sequences in the same sample as well. The CDR3 loop is CASSPDYSSGNTIYF. The CDR3 DNA, read in part, is TGTGCCAGCTCACCAGATTACAGCTCTGGAAACACC. This chain uses TRBV18 with TRBJ1-3; D not certain. The DNA ends 3 residues before the CDR3 does, and the rest of the CDR3 is filled in from the germline J gene. The CDR3 is 15 amino acids. CDR1 and CDR2 from the germline V gene are KGHSH and LQKENI. V was pared by 2 bases and J by 0 bases, with 8 bases between. The whole variable domain, remainder taken from reference TRBV18 and TRBJ1-3, is NAGVMQNPRHLVRRRGQEARLRCSPMKGHSHVYWYRQLPEEGLKFMVYLQKENIIDESGMPKERFSAEFPKEGPSILRIQQVVRGDSAAYFCASSPDYSSGNTIYFGEGSWLTVV.

Regarding this clone: The DNA ends 3 residues before the CDR3 does, and the rest of the CDR3 is filled in from the germline J gene. The chain employs TRBV19 and TRBJ1-6; D not resolved. Germline lookup yields CDR1 LNHDA and CDR2 SQIVND (reference sequence). This CDR3 comprises 17 residues. Trimming took off 8 bases at V and 0 bases at J, with 17 bases between the two ends. CDR3 in amino acids: CASATRYSSSYNSPLHF. The covered CDR3 bases are TGTGCCAGTGCCACCCGGTACTCGAGCTCCTATAATTCACCC.

To note about this clone: The missing CDR3 end, 3 residues past where the read stops, is filled in from the germline J gene. The J gene is TRBJ1-2, the V gene TRBV9; maybe TRBD1 (6 bases). In germline, CDR1 is SGDLS, CDR2 YYNGEE. The CDR3 loop spans 14 amino acids. Trimming pared 2 bases from V and 0 bases from J, leaving 8 bases between. The DNA read from the CDR3 is TGTGCCAGCAGCGTCCGGGACACTAACTATGGC. Its protein product is CASSVRDTNYG. The CDR3 in its entirety is CASSVRDTNYGYTF.

Worth noting for this clone: The missing CDR3 end, 3 residues past where the read stops, is filled in from the germline J gene. V is TRBV29-1 and J is TRBJ2-1, with TRBD2 matching over 8 bases. The germline gives CDR1 SQVTM, CDR2 ANQGSEA. J lost 4 bases, V lost 3 bases, and 5 bases had no gene match. This CDR3 contains 14 residues. Incomplete CDR3 DNA: TGCAGCGTTGATCGCGGGGGGAGGTACAATGAG. Protein product: CSVDRGGRYNE. The CDR3, in full, reads CSVDRGGRYNEQFF.

As regards this clone: The observed sequence ends 3 residues before the CDR3 terminus, with the missing tail filled in from the germline J gene. Other DNA sequences within the sample encode an identical CDR3. This chain joins TRBV7-6 and TRBJ1-3, with no clear D. Germline-derived CDR1 and CDR2 are SGHVS and FNYEAQ. The CDR3 totals 17 residues. Trimming stripped 5 bases from V and 0 bases from J, with 17 bases between. CDR3: CASSGRNSGSSGNTIYF. The part of the CDR3 DNA that was read is TGTGCCAGCAGCGGCCGAAACTCAGGAAGCTCTGGAAACACC.

Turning to this clone: The CDR3 extends 3 residues past the end of the read, so its final part is completed from the germline J gene. The rearrangement links TRBV6-2 or TRBV6-3 to TRBJ2-7; 11 bases are shared with TRBD2. Germline CDR1 MNHEY, CDR2 SVGEGT. The ends lost 5 bases at V and 4 bases at J; junction bases unmatched: 4. The CDR3 is 14 amino acids. Partial CDR3 DNA: TGTGCCAGCAGTAGACTAGCGGGACCATACGAG. Its translation is CASSRLAGPYE. In full, the CDR3 is CASSRLAGPYEQYF.

Turning to this clone: The read halts 3 residues ahead of the CDR3 end, with the missing end drawn from the germline J gene. This sequence joins TRBV19 and TRBJ1-2; perhaps TRBD1 as D (5 bases). The CDR3 extends over 15 amino acids. Germline V gene sequence: CDR1 LNHDA, CDR2 SQIVND (reference sequence). This chain's CDR3 is CASTKSGSKTDTYTF. CDR3 DNA, as far as it was read: TGTGCCAGTACCAAAAGCGGGAGTAAGACAGATACC.

As regards this clone: The CDR3 end is not reached by the read, which stops 3 residues before it; the germline J gene fills it in. This chain uses TRBV7-2 with TRBJ2-5; the D gene is possibly TRBD2 (5 bases). This CDR3 is built from 14 residues. Germline V gene sequence: CDR1 SGHTA, CDR2 FQGNSA. Deletions cut 6 bases from V and 4 bases from J, with 15 bases between. The CDR3 DNA, read in part, is TGTGCCAGCAGTTCCCCCGGACTTTTAGAGACC. Amino acids: CASSSPGLLET. The whole CDR3 protein reads CASSSPGLLETQYF.